This TCR beta chain was observed in a study of blood T cells in healthy people across ages. At least 5.5 micrograms of total RNA were extracted per sample. The CDR3 sequence is 15 residues long. CDR1 is SGHRS, CDR2 YFSETQ, per germline. Trimming took off 1 base at V and 8 bases at J, with 13 bases between the two ends. For the second PCR, which ran for about 6 to 12 cycles, a sample-barcoded 5' primer and a J-beta primer mix were used. Each cDNA molecule received a tag from a template-switch adaptor that had 12 random nucleotides. TCRdb recomputed calls from the 5' RACE reads with MiXCR, one row per CDR3 protein. The sample has some 860,000 distinct CDR3 sequences, around 50% seen once.

The sequenced sample consisted of blood. The clonotype comes from a man in his forties in good health. The chain is built from TRBV5-1 and TRBJ1-6, with D possibly being TRBD1 (5 bases). This chain's CDR3 is CASSLNSGGHSPLHF. Here the CDR3 DNA reads TGCGCCAGCAGCTTGAATTCGGGGGGACATTCACCCCTCCACTTT.